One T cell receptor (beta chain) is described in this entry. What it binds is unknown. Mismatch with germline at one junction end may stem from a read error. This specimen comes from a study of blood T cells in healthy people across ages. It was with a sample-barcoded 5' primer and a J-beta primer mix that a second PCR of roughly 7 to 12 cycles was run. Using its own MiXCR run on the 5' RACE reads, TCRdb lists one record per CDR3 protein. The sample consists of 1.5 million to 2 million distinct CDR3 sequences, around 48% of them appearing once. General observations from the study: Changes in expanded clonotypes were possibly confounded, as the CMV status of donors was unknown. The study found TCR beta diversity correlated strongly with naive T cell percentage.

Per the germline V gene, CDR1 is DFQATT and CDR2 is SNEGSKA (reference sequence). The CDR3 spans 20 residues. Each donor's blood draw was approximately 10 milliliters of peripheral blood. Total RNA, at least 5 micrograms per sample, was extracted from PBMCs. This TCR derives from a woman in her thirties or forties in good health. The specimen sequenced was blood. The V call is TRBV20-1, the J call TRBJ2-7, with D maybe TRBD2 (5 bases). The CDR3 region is CGARAIYPRGQGLSTYEQYF. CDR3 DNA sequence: TGCGGTGCTAGAGCCATCTACCCCCGCGGCCAAGGACTGTCGACCTACGAGCAGTACTTC.